This T cell receptor beta chain was identified in a study of T cells in Graves' hyperthyroidism and ophthalmopathy. TCR beta CDR3 sequences were amplified from RNA transcripts. First-round RT-PCR with HTBI primers amplified the TCR CDR3 region. TCRdb re-analysed the multiplex PCR reads in MiXCR, keeping a single row per CDR3 protein. Of hundreds of thousands of distinct CDR3 sequences in the sample, less than 25% are singletons; the top ten hold about 35%. V gave up 4 bases and J gave up 1 base; unmatched junction bases: 3. The CDR3 totals 15 residues. Germline V gene sequence: CDR1 SGHRS, CDR2 YFSETQ.

Sequencing used blood. The sequence was obtained from a man younger than 40 with Graves' ophthalmopathy. The chain couples TRBV5-1 to TRBJ2-2; 8 bases are a match to TRBD2. As DNA, the CDR3 is TGCGCCAGCAGCCGAGCGGGAGTGAACACCGGGGAGCTGTTTTTT. This gives the protein CASSRAGVNTGELFF.